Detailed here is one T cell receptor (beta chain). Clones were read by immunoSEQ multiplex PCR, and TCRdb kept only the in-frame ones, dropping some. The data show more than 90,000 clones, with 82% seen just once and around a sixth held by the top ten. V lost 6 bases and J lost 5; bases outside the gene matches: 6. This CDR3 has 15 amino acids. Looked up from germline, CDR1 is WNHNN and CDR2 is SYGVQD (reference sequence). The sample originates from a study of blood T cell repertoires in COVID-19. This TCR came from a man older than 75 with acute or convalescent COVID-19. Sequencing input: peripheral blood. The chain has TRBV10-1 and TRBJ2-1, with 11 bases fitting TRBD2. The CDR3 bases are TGCGCCAGCAGCTCCGGGACTAGCGGAAACAATGAGCAGTTCTTC. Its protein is CASSSGTSGNNEQFF.